This TCR beta chain was recorded in a study of regulatory T cells in long-lasting Graves disease. Study overall: Positivity for TSH receptor antibodies plus over 5 years of antithyroid drugs meant persistent Graves' disease. General observations from the study: TRBV28, TRBJ1-2 and TRBJ2-5 were favored in persistent disease. Accuracy was possibly reduced by small sample size.

CDR3 regions were amplified by Arm-PCR using iRepertoire HTBI primers to build TCR beta libraries. TCRdb used MiXCR to reprocess the multiplex PCR reads, holding one entry per CDR3 protein. The data contain some 280,000 distinct CDR3 sequences, 20% to 25% of them singletons. Time point noted: persistent/refractory GD, antithyroid drugs over 5 years with positive TRAb. RNA isolated from PBMCs was used to make the TCR library. As regards this clonotype: Its antigen is undetermined.

Deletions cut 6 bases from V and 10 bases from J, with 24 bases between. Germline lookup yields CDR1 SNHLY and CDR2 FYNNEI. The CDR3 runs to 15 residues. The sequence was obtained from a female donor with Graves disease. The source material was peripheral blood mononuclear cells (PBMCs), sampled when the disease was refractory, from a patient treated with antithyroid drugs. The gene calls are TRBV2 and TRBJ2-5, with D possibly being TRBD1 (6 bases). The CDR3 region has the DNA TGTGCCAGCAGCCACCCGCTGGGGGCGAGTGGGAACCAGTACTTC. Encoded protein: CASSHPLGASGNQYF.